This record concerns one TCR beta chain sequence. The antigen remains unidentified. Trimming cost V 4 bases and J 0 bases, with 9 bases left between them. Germline lookup yields CDR1 SGHTA and CDR2 FQGNSA. The CDR3 runs to 15 residues. The entry originates in a study of T cell responses to AZD1222 COVID-19 vaccine. The study's findings and limits: Distributed over spike, vaccine-associated CD4 TCRs predominated at 160-218 and 743-854. Baseline seropositivity characterized only a handful of AZD1222 recipients.

Here immunoSEQ multiplex PCR was the method, and the copy in TCRdb shows in-frame clones only, minus some. The table records roughly 100,000 clones, 85% to 90% of them present only once. This clonotype was obtained from an adult in good health. Sequences were derived from peripheral blood, sampled on day 0 of AZD1222 vaccination. The V call is TRBV7-2, the J call TRBJ1-4, with D possibly matching TRBD1 (5 bases). This chain's CDR3 is CASSSGGPTNEKLFF. The CDR3 region has the DNA TGTGCCAGCAGCTCCGGGGGACCAACTAATGAAAAACTGTTTTTT. Together with reference TRBV7-2 and TRBJ1-4, the CDR3 gives the full variable domain: GAGVSQSPSNKVTEKGKDVELRCDPISGHTALYWYRQSLGQGLEFLIYFQGNSAPDKSGLPSDRFSAERTGGSVSTLTIQRTQQEDSAVYLCASSSGGPTNEKLFFGSGTQLSVL.